The clone carrying this TCR beta chain was counted ten times or more. The antigen is unknown. These data belong to a study of T-cell reconstitution after alpha-beta-depleted transplantation in children. Study results and limitations: Certain patients had high TCRbeta diversity at day 60, and it came from recipient T cells and thymic progenitors that survived. When one year had passed after transplant, most T-cell counts and diversity came from newly produced T cells.

The germline CDR1 and CDR2 sequences are SEHNR and FQNEAQ (reference sequence). The CDR3 runs to 14 residues. The V and J ends lost 0 bases and 9 bases respectively, with 15 bases between them. Unique molecular identifiers were incorporated into the prepared TCRbeta library. One entry per CDR3 protein results from TCRdb running MiXCR on the PCR reads. The data show around 240,000 distinct CDR3 sequences, with roughly 8.2% seen just once and almost 6.5% held by the top ten. This receptor was obtained from a male patient younger than 18 who had a stem cell transplant for acute lymphoblastic leukemia, so the T cells may come from the graft donor. The material sequenced was PBMCs, mostly from graft donor cells, taken 180 days after TCRalphabeta/CD19-depleted stem cell transplant. V is TRBV7-9 and J is TRBJ2-7, with a possible D match to TRBD1 (5 bases). The CDR3 sequence is CASSLAGRVDGQYF. The CDR3 DNA sequence: TGTGCCAGCAGCTTAGCGGGCAGGGTAGACGGGCAGTACTTC. The full variable domain, with the rest looked up from reference TRBV7-9 and TRBJ2-7, is DTGVSQNPRHKITKRGQNVTFRCDPISEHNRLYWYRQTLGQGPEFLTYFQNEAQLEKSRLLSDRFSAERPKGSFSTLEIQRTEQGDSAMYLCASSLAGRVDGQYFGPGTRLTVT.